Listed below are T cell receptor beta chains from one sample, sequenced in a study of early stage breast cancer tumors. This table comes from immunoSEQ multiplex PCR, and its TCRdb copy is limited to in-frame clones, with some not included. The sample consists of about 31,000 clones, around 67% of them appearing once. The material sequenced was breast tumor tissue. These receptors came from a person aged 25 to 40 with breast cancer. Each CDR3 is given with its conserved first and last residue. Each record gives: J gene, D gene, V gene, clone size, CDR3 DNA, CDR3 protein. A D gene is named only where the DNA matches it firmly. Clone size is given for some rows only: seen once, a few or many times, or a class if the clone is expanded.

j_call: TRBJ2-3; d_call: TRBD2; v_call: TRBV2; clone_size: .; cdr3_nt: TGTGCCAGCAGTGTGCAAGGGCGGGAGACAGATACGCAGTATTTT; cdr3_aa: CASSVQGRETDTQYF
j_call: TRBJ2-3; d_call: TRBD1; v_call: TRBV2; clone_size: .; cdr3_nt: TGTGCCAGTCGGACAGGGGTCAACACAGATACGCAGTATTTT; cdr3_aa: CASRTGVNTDTQYF
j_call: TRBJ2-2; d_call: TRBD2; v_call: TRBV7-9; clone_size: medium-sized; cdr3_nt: TGTGCCAGCAGCCGGACTAGCGATTCCGGGGAGCTGTTTTTT; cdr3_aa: CASSRTSDSGELFF
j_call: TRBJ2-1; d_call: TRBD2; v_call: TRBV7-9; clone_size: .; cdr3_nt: TGTGCCAGCAGCCTGCGACTAGCGGGAGGTTACAATGAGCAGTTCTTC; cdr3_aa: CASSLRLAGGYNEQFF
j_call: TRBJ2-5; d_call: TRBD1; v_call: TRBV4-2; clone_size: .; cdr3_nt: TGTGCCAGCAGCGTACAGGGGGCCCAAGAGACCCAGTACTTC; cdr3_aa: CASSVQGAQETQYF
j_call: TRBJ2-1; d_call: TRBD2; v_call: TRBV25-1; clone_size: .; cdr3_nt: TGTGCCAGCAGGCCACTAGCGGGAGGGTACAATGAGCAGTTCTTC; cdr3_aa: CASRPLAGGYNEQFF
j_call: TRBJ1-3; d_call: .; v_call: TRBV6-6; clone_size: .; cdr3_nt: TGTGCCAGTGCGAACTCTGGAAACACCATATATTTT; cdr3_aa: CASANSGNTIYF
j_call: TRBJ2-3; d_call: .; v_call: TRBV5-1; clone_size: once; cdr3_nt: TGCGCCAGCAGCTTGGGGGACACCCCAGGAGATACGCAGTATTTT; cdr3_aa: CASSLGDTPGDTQYF
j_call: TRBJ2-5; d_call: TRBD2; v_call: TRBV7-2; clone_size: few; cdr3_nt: TGTGCCAGCAGCTTAGGGTCTAGCGGGAAGCAAGAGACCCAGTACTTC; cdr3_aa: CASSLGSSGKQETQYF
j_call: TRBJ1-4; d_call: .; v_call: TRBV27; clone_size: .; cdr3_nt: TGTGCCAGCAGCAAAGGGAGGCAGCGTAATGAAAAACTGTTTTTT; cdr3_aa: CASSKGRQRNEKLFF
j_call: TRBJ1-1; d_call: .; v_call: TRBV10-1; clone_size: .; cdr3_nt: TGCGCCACCCGGCCAGGAAACTTGGACACTGAAGCTTTCTTT; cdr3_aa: CATRPGNLDTEAFF
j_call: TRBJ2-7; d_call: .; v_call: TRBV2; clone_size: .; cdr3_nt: TGTGCCAGCGGGACCTTTATCCACGAGCAGTACTTC; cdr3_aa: CASGTFIHEQYF
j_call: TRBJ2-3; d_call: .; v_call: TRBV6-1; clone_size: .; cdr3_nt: TGTGCCAGCAGTGAGTCCTGGGGGTCTAGCACAGATACGCAGTATTTT; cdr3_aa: CASSESWGSSTDTQYF
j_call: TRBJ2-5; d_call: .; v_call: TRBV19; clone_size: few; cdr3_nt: TGTGCCAGTAGCGGGACCTCGACTTACCAAGAGACCCAGTACTTC; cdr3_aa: CASSGTSTYQETQYF
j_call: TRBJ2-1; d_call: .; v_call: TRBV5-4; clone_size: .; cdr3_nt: TGTGCCAGCAGCTTAACTGCTAGCCATGAGCAGTTCTTC; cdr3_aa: CASSLTASHEQFF
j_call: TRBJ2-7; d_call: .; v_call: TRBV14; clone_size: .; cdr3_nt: TGTGCCAGCAGCCAAGAGCGGGGATTGGGGCAGTACTTC; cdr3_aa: CASSQERGLGQYF
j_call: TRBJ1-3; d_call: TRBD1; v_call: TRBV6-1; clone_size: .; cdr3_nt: TGTGCCAGCGCCGGGACAGCGGTCTCTGGAAACACCATATATTTT; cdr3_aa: CASAGTAVSGNTIYF
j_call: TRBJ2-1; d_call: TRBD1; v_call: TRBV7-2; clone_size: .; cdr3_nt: TGTGCCAGCAGCTTATACCCGGGACAGGGGTTCAATGAGCAGTTCTTC; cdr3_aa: CASSLYPGQGFNEQFF
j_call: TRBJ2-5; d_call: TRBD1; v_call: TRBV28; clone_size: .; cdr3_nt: TGTGCCAGCAGTTCCCAGGGGGCAAATGAAGAGACCCAGTACTTC; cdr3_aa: CASSSQGANEETQYF
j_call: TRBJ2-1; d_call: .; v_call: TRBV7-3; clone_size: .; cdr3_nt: TGTGCCAGCAGCACGGGGCTAGTCGTGGATGAGCAGTTCTTC; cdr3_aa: CASSTGLVVDEQFF
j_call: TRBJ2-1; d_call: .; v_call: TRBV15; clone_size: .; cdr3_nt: TGTGCCACCAGCGAGGAGGTGGGGTACAATGAGCAGTTCTTC; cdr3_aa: CATSEEVGYNEQFF
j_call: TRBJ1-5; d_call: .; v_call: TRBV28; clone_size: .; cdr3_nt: TGTGCCAGCAGTTCGTCCGTGGCAGTCGGTGATCAGCCCCAGCATTTT; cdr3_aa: CASSSSVAVGDQPQHF
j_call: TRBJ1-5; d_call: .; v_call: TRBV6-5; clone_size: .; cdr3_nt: TGTGCCAGCAGTTATTCCCGTCCAAGAGGCCAGCCCCAGCATTTT; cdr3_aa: CASSYSRPRGQPQHF
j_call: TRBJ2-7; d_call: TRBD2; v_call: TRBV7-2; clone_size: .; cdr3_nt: TGTGCCAGCAGCTTAGCTAGCGGGAGCTCCTACGAGCAGTACTTC; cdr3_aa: CASSLASGSSYEQYF
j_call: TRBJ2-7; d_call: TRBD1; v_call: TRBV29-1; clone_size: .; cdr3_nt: TGCAGCGTAACAGGGGGCGCGGCCTACGAGCAGTACTTC; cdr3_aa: CSVTGGAAYEQYF
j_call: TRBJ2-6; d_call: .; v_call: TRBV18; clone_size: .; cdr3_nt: TGTGCCAGCTCTCGGGATTCTGGGGCCAACGTCCTGACTTTC; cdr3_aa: CASSRDSGANVLTF
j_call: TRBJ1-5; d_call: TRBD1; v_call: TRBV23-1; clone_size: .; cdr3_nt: TGCGCCAGCAGTCAAGATTGGACCGGGACAGGGGATCGTCAGCCCCAGCATTTT; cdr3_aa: CASSQDWTGTGDRQPQHF
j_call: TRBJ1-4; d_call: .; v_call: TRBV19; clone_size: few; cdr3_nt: TGTGCCAGGACCTCACACCGGGCCCAATCGGAGGAACTGTTTTTT; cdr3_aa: CARTSHRAQSEELFF
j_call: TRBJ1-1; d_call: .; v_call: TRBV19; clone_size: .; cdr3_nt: TGTGCCAGTAGCCCTGGCAGGGTCACTGAAGCTTTCTTT; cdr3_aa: CASSPGRVTEAFF
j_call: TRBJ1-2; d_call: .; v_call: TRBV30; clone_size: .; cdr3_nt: TGTGCCTGGAGTGTACTTCATGGCTACACCTTC; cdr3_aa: CAWSVLHGYTF
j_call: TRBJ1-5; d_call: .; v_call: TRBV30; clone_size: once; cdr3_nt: TGTGCCTGGAGTCACGGGTCAGGGAGAGGTCAGCCCCAGCATTTT; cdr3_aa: CAWSHGSGRGQPQHF